The clone carrying this TCR beta chain has at least ten counts. The data belong to a study of blood T cells in healthy people across ages. The germline gives CDR1 MNHEY, CDR2 SVGAGI. This CDR3 comprises 15 residues. V lost 5 bases and J lost 1, with 14 bases in between. The use of a sample-barcoded 5' primer and a J-beta primer mix characterized a second PCR of roughly 7 to 12 cycles. TCRdb reprocessed the 5' RACE reads via MiXCR and lists one record per CDR3 protein. The repertoire holds roughly 1.9 million distinct CDR3 sequences, around 42% seen once, with more than 20% in the top ten. What was sequenced was blood. The origin of this receptor is a human donor in good health. This chain links TRBV6-5 with TRBJ1-1, with unresolved D. CDR3 loop: CASSRALSGNTEAFF. The CDR3 DNA follows: TGTGCCAGCAGTCGAGCCCTATCGGGGAACACTGAAGCTTTCTTT.